Listed here are 11 T cell receptor beta chains from one sample, sequenced in a study of blood T cell repertoires in COVID-19. The repertoire was sequenced with immunoSEQ multiplex PCR; TCRdb's copy has only in-frame clones and lacks some. The sample records over 250,000 clones, 85% to 90% being singletons. The sample was PBMCs or T cells enriched from blood (not recorded which). The source is a woman aged 55-75 years who had recovered from COVID-19.

In this sample, this clone turned up a few times. The chain joins TRBV28 to TRBJ1-1; 7 nucleotides align to TRBD1. The CDR3 is made up of 18 amino acids. The germline V gene has CDR1 MDHEN and CDR2 SYDVKM. V lost 3 bases to trimming and J lost 0 bases; unmatched junction nucleotides: 13. CDR3 nucleotides: TGTGCCAGCAGTTTGTTCTCGAACAGGGGAGTGATGAACACTGAAGCTTTCTTT. This codes for CASSLFSNRGVMNTEAFF.

This sequence joins TRBV12-3 or TRBV12-4 and TRBJ1-2; 9 nucleotides match TRBD1. There are 12 residues in the CDR3. Trimming cost V 5 bases and J 13 bases; bases outside gene matches: 8. CDR3 coding DNA: TGTGCCAGCAGTCTCGACAGGGGGAGATTCACCTTC. As protein: CASSLDRGRFTF.

The chain combines TRBV20-1 with TRBJ2-7; TRBD1 aligns across 8 bases. Looked up from germline, CDR1 is DFQATT and CDR2 is SNEGSKA (reference sequence). The CDR3 consists of 11 residues. The CDR3, as DNA: TGCAGCAGGGGGCCGTACTACGAGCAGTACTTC. Its translation: CSRGPYYEQYF.

This rearrangement joins TRBV20-1 to TRBJ2-7; 11 bases line up with TRBD2. V shed 3 bases, J shed 1 base, and the junction held 8 bases outside the gene matches. Germline V gene sequence: CDR1 DFQATT, CDR2 SNEGSKA (reference sequence). The CDR3 is made up of 16 amino acids. The CDR3 sequence is CSASGEGTSGSYEQYF. The CDR3 DNA reads as TGCAGTGCTAGTGGGGAAGGGACTAGCGGTTCCTACGAGCAGTACTTC.

The rearrangement uses TRBV27 and TRBJ2-2, with 8 nucleotides matching TRBD1. The CDR3 loop spans 14 amino acids. Losses at the gene ends were 6 bases for V and 5 bases for J; bases not matched to a gene: 5. Germline V gene lookup returns CDR1 MNHEY and CDR2 SMNVEV (reference sequence). The CDR3, as DNA: TGTGCCAGCAGCGGACAGGGTGTAACCGGGGAGCTGTTTTTT. Its translation: CASSGQGVTGELFF.

This clone was seen more than once but under ten times. The chain uses TRBV18 and TRBJ1-1; D may be TRBD1 (6 bases). The CDR3 length is 15 residues. CDR1 is KGHSH and CDR2 is LQKENI in the germline V gene. Trimming cost V 0 bases and J 2 bases, with 10 bases left between them. The CDR3 protein is CASSPPGQLNTEAFF. CDR3 coding DNA: TGTGCCAGCTCACCACCAGGACAGCTAAACACTGAAGCTTTCTTT. The complete variable domain, with remaining parts taken from reference TRBV18 and TRBJ1-1, reads NAGVMQNPRHLVRRRGQEARLRCSPMKGHSHVYWYRQLPEEGLKFMVYLQKENIIDESGMPKERFSAEFPKEGPSILRIQQVVRGDSAAYFCASSPPGQLNTEAFFGQGTRLTVV.

Here the CDR3 reads CASSSQGGHDEQYF. CDR3 nucleotides: TGTGCCAGCAGTTCACAGGGGGGGCACGACGAGCAGTACTTC. J is TRBJ2-7 and V is TRBV6-2 or TRBV6-3; possibly TRBD1 for D (8 bases). V lost 4 bases and J 5 bases, leaving 15 bases between the germline ends. The CDR3 extends over 14 amino acids. The germline V gene has CDR1 MNHEY and CDR2 SVGEGT.

The CDR3 DNA follows: TGTGCCAGCAACGAATTCGGGCGGGGGCAGGGGACTGAAGCTTTCTTT. It codes for CASNEFGRGQGTEAFF. The chain is built from TRBV7-9 and TRBJ1-1, with a possible D match to TRBD1 (6 bases). This CDR3 contains 16 residues. With 7 bases removed from V and 5 bases from J, the gap between germline ends came to 23 bases. Per germline, CDR1 SEHNR and CDR2 FQNEAQ (reference sequence).

V is TRBV4-1 and J is TRBJ2-7, with 7 bases matching TRBD1. V lost 5 bases to trimming and J lost 4 bases; unmatched junction nucleotides: 5. Germline loops: CDR1 MGHRA, CDR2 YSYEKL. The CDR3 is made up of 13 amino acids. DNA for the CDR3: TGCGCCAGCAGCTTCCAACAGGGGTACGAGCAGTACTTC. Its translation is CASSFQQGYEQYF.

This chain links TRBV5-1 with TRBJ2-5, with a weak D call TRBD2 (6 bases). The germline V gene encodes CDR1 SGHRS and CDR2 YFSETQ. The CDR3 spans 14 residues. V was trimmed by 7 bases and J by 0 bases, leaving 13 bases between them. The CDR3 region is CASQEGPHQETQYF. Here the CDR3 DNA reads TGCGCCAGCCAGGAGGGACCCCACCAAGAGACCCAGTACTTC.

The V call is TRBV14, the J call TRBJ2-7; TRBD2 agrees at 11 bases. CDR1 SGHDN and CDR2 FVKESK come from the germline V gene. J was trimmed by 4 bases and V by 4 bases; bases with no gene match: 9. The CDR3 contains 16 residues. The CDR3 sequence is CASSPIWTSGLYEQYF. CDR3 nucleotides: TGTGCCAGCAGCCCAATATGGACTAGCGGGCTTTACGAGCAGTACTTC.